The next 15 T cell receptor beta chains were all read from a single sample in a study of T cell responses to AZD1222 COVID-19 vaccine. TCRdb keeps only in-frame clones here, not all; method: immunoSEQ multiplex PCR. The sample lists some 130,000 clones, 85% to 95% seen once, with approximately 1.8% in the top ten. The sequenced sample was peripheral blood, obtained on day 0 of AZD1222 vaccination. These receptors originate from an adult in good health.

The CDR3 sequence: CASSGEVPQPQHF. CDR3 nucleotide sequence: TGTGCCAGCAGTGGAGAGGTTCCTCAGCCCCAGCATTTT. The chain links TRBV2 to TRBJ1-5; D call uncertain. Trimming pared 4 bases from V and 6 bases from J, leaving 10 bases between. Germline V gene data show CDR1 as SNHLY and CDR2 as FYNNEI. This CDR3 has 13 residues.

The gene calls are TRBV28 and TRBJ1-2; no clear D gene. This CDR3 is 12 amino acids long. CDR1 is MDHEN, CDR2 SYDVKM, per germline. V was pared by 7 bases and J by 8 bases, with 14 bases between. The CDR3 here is CASTTGFYGYTF. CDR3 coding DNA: TGTGCCAGCACCACCGGGTTCTACGGCTACACCTTC.

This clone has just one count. CDR3: CATSPRSTDTQYF. CDR3 coding DNA: TGTGCCACCAGTCCCAGGAGCACAGATACGCAGTATTTT. The genes are TRBV15 and TRBJ2-3; D is undetermined. V dropped 6 bases and J dropped 0 bases, with 7 bases sitting between them. Germline CDR1 LNHNV, CDR2 YYDKDF (reference sequence). The CDR3 is 13 amino acids.

CDR3 coding DNA: TGTGCCAGCAGTAGGGGGGGTCTCGACACTGAAGCTTTCTTT. Translated, it gives CASSRGGLDTEAFF. V and J are TRBV28 and TRBJ1-1, with a weak D call TRBD1 (6 bases). The germline V gene has CDR1 MDHEN and CDR2 SYDVKM. There are 14 residues in the CDR3. The V and J ends lost 5 bases and 3 bases respectively, with 13 bases between them.

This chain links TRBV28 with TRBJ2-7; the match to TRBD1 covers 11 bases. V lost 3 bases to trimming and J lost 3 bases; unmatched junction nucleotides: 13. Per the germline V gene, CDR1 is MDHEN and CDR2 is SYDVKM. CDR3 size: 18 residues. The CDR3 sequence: CASSFPRDRGGRSYEQYF. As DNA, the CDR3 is TGTGCCAGCAGTTTCCCCCGGGACAGGGGGGGAAGGAGCTACGAGCAGTACTTC.

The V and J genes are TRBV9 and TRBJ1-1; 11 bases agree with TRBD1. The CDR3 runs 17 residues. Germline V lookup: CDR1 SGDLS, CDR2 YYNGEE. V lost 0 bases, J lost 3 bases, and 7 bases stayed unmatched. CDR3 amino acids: CASSVAGTGGWDTEAFF. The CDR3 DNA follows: TGTGCCAGCAGCGTAGCAGGGACAGGGGGGTGGGACACTGAAGCTTTCTTT.

The CDR3 coding sequence is TGTGCCAGCAGCTTTGGACAGAGCAACACTGAAGCTTTCTTT. Protein: CASSFGQSNTEAFF. The gene calls are TRBV6-6 and TRBJ1-1; possible D gene TRBD1, 6 bases. The CDR3 runs to 14 residues. Trimming cost V 6 bases and J 2 bases, with 13 bases left between them. The germline V gene has CDR1 MNHNY and CDR2 SVGAGI (reference sequence).

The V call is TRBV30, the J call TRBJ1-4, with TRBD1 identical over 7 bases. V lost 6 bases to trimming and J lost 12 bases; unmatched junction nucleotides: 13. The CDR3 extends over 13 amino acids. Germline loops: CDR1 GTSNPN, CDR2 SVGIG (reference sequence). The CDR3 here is CACPSGTAYELFF. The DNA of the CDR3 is TGTGCCTGTCCGTCCGGGACAGCCTACGAACTGTTTTTT.

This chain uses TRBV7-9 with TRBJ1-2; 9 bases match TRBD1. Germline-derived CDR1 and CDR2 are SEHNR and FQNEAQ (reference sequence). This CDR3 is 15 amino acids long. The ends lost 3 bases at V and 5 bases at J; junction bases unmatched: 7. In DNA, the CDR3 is TGTGCCAGCAGCTTGGGGGACAGGGTATCTTATGGCTACACCTTC. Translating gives CASSLGDRVSYGYTF.

The CDR3 protein is CASSPDADTQYF. In DNA, the CDR3 is TGTGCCAGCAGTCCCGACGCAGATACGCAGTATTTT. This sequence joins TRBV11-3 and TRBJ2-3, with D unresolved. The germline gives CDR1 SGHNT, CDR2 YENEEA. V gave up 6 bases and J gave up 4 bases, with 8 bases separating them. This CDR3 contains 12 residues. Full variable domain (outside the CDR3, taken from reference TRBV11-3 and TRBJ2-3): EAGVVQSPRYKIIEKKQPVAFWCNPISGHNTLYWYLQNLGQGPELLIRYENEEAVDDSQLPKDRFSAERLKGVDSTLKIQPAELGDSAVYLCASSPDADTQYFGPGTRLTVL.

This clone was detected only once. CDR3 nucleotide sequence: TGTGCCAGAAGCTTAGGTTTTACATTCTCCATACACTATGGCTACACCTTC. Its protein product is CARSLGFTFSIHYGYTF. The V gene is TRBV7-5, the J gene TRBJ1-2; no DNA check was done on the table's D call, TRBD1. TRBV7-5 is labeled a pseudogene. The CDR3 runs 17 residues.

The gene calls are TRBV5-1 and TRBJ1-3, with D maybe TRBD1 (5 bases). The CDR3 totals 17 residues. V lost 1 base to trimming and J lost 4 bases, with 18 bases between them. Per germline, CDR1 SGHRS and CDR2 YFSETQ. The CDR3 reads CASSLLTGTLGGNTIYF. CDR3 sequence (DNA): TGCGCCAGCAGCTTGTTGACCGGGACGTTGGGAGGAAACACCATATATTTT.

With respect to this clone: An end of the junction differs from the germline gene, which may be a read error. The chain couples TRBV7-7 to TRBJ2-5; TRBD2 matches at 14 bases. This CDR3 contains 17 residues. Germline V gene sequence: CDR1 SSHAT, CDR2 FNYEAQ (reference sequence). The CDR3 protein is CASSPGLAGERQETQYF. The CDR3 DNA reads TGTGCTAGCAGCCCGGGACTAGCGGGAGAGCGCCAAGAGACCCAGTACTTC.

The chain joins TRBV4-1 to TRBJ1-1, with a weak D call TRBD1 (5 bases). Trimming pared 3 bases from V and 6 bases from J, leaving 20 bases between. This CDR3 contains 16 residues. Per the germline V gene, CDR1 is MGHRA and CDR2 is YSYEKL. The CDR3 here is CASSQDRAPVGPEAFF. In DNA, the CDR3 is TGCGCCAGCAGCCAGGATCGGGCCCCGGTGGGACCTGAAGCTTTCTTT.

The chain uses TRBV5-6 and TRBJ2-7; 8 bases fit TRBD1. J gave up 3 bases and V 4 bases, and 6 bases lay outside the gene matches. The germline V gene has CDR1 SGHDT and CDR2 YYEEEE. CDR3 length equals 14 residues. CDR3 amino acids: CASSRGTGHYEQYF. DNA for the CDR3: TGTGCCAGCAGCCGCGGGACAGGACACTACGAGCAGTACTTC.